This is a list of T cell receptor beta chains from one sample in a study of response to subunit inactivated influenza vaccine. TCRdb re-called the RT-PCR reads through MiXCR, storing one row per CDR3 protein. The data contain 200,000 to 300,000 distinct CDR3 sequences, less than 15% of them seen just once; the ten biggest clones take up approximately 8.3%. Here the sequenced sample was non-naive T cells sorted from PBMCs, taken around two weeks before vaccination. These receptors all come from a man aged 50-60 years who received an inactivated influenza vaccine. Each CDR3 is given with its conserved first and last residue. A D gene is named only where the DNA matches it firmly. Expanded clones are given a class, and other clones once, few, many or no size at all.

.	TRBJ1-6	few	TRBV14	CASSQKLNSPLHF	TGTGCCAGCAGCCAAAAGTTAAATTCACCCCTCCACTTT
.	TRBJ1-1	many	TRBV27	CASSLSGTANTEAFF	TGTGCCAGCAGTTTGTCCGGCACAGCCAACACTGAAGCTTTCTTT
.	TRBJ1-1	.	TRBV11-2	CASSLAPSGTEAFF	TGTGCCAGCAGCTTAGCCCCATCGGGCACTGAAGCTTTCTTT
.	TRBJ2-7	.	TRBV21-1	CASSRRARSSYEQYF	TGTGCCAGCAGCCGCCGGGCAAGGAGCTCCTACGAGCAGTACTTC
.	TRBJ1-1	.	TRBV3-1	CASSQGGTAYTEAFF	TGTGCCAGCAGCCAAGGAGGGACCGCATACACTGAAGCTTTCTTT
.	TRBJ2-7	many	TRBV20-1	CSVIGGTGRSYEQYF	TGCAGTGTTATAGGCGGAACAGGGAGGTCCTACGAGCAGTACTTC
TRBD1	TRBJ2-6	.	TRBV7-8	CASSRRQGSWLGGANVLTF	TGTGCCAGCAGCCGTAGACAGGGGTCCTGGTTAGGTGGGGCCAACGTCCTGACTTTC
.	TRBJ2-7	few	TRBV7-8	CASSYQTGYEQYF	TGTGCCAGCAGCTACCAGACCGGGTACGAGCAGTACTTC
.	TRBJ2-1	few	TRBV15	CATSRRTDRGRNEQFF	TGTGCCACCAGCAGAAGGACAGATCGAGGGCGCAATGAGCAGTTCTTC
TRBD2	TRBJ2-1	few	TRBV30	CACAAGAGDEQFF	TGTGCCTGTGCAGCGGGAGCTGGGGATGAGCAGTTCTTC
TRBD2	TRBJ2-5	many	TRBV6-1	CATKLGGAGRETQYF	TGTGCCACCAAGCTTGGCGGAGCGGGGCGAGAGACCCAGTACTTC
.	TRBJ2-7	.	TRBV7-2	CASSRSDWTTTSYEQYF	TGTGCCAGCAGCCGATCTGACTGGACAACCACTTCCTACGAGCAGTACTTC
.	TRBJ2-1	many	TRBV6-2/TRBV6-3	CASNPGLGYYEQFF	TGTGCCAGCAACCCGGGGTTAGGGTATTATGAGCAGTTCTTC
TRBD2	TRBJ2-1	.	TRBV6-2/TRBV6-3	CASSWSSGTISSYNEQFF	TGTGCCAGCAGTTGGTCTAGCGGGACAATAAGCTCCTACAATGAGCAGTTCTTC
.	TRBJ2-7	many	TRBV16	CASSQSRASSYEQYF	TGTGCCAGCAGCCAATCTCGGGCAAGTTCCTACGAGCAGTACTTC
.	TRBJ1-6	.	TRBV5-1	CASSLAGGTLHF	TGCGCCAGCAGCTTGGCCGGGGGGACCCTCCACTTT
.	TRBJ2-3	many	TRBV11-1	CASSFADPTDTQYF	TGTGCCAGCAGCTTCGCCGATCCCACAGATACGCAGTATTTT
TRBD2	TRBJ2-1	many	TRBV5-1	CASSSGLAGNEQFF	TGCGCCAGCAGCTCGGGACTAGCGGGCAATGAGCAGTTCTTC
.	TRBJ2-1	few	TRBV20-1	CSARVVAGYNEQFF	TGCAGTGCTAGAGTGGTTGCGGGATACAATGAGCAGTTCTTC
.	TRBJ2-3	few	TRBV4-3	CASSQLGGVVGTDTQYF	TGCGCCAGCAGCCAATTAGGAGGGGTCGTTGGGACAGATACGCAGTATTTT
.	TRBJ2-2	many	TRBV7-9	CASSSRDTVTGELFF	TGTGCCAGCAGCTCACGCGACACCGTCACCGGGGAGCTGTTTTTT
TRBD2	TRBJ2-1	many	TRBV20-1	CSAILAGRVGSYNEQFF	TGCAGTGCTATATTAGCGGGGCGGGTGGGATCCTACAATGAGCAGTTCTTC
TRBD1	TRBJ1-2	many	TRBV10-3	CAISKGQGGGYTF	TGTGCCATCAGCAAGGGACAGGGTGGTGGCTACACCTTC
.	TRBJ2-7	.	TRBV2	CASRTPHTSYEQYF	TGTGCCAGCAGAACACCGCATACCTCCTACGAGCAGTACTTC
TRBD2	TRBJ2-1	.	TRBV5-1	CASSLVWTSMNEQFF	TGCGCCAGCAGCTTGGTTTGGACTAGCATGAATGAGCAGTTCTTC
.	TRBJ2-3	.	TRBV5-1	CASSQRPPTDTQYF	TGCGCCAGCAGCCAACGGCCTCCCACAGATACGCAGTATTTT
TRBD2	TRBJ2-7	many	TRBV4-3	CASSQEGAGTSGGDYEQYF	TGCGCCAGCAGCCAAGAGGGGGCAGGGACTAGCGGGGGGGACTACGAGCAGTACTTC
.	TRBJ1-2	few	TRBV27	CASSLNGVYGYTF	TGTGCCAGCAGTTTAAACGGTGTCTATGGCTACACCTTC
.	TRBJ2-5	.	TRBV2	CASMASKETQYF	TGTGCCAGCATGGCCAGCAAAGAGACCCAGTACTTC
.	TRBJ1-5	many	TRBV9	CASSVGTLSNQPQHF	TGTGCCAGCAGCGTAGGGACACTTAGCAATCAGCCCCAGCATTTT
.	TRBJ2-5	.	TRBV27	CVSSSHWMFEETQYF	TGTGTCAGCAGTTCCCACTGGATGTTCGAAGAGACCCAGTACTTC
.	TRBJ2-3	many	TRBV28	CASSRHRRDTQYF	TGTGCCAGCAGTCGACATCGGAGGGATACGCAGTATTTT
.	TRBJ1-2	few	TRBV7-8	CASSLALDYGYTF	TGTGCCAGCAGCTTAGCACTCGACTATGGCTACACCTTC
.	TRBJ2-3	few	TRBV2	CASSDLEGVLHTQYF	TGTGCCAGCAGTGATTTGGAGGGGGTCCTTCATACGCAGTATTTT
TRBD1	TRBJ2-2	few	TRBV7-2	CASSSLQGGTGELFF	TGTGCCAGCAGCTCTCTACAGGGGGGCACCGGGGAGCTGTTTTTT
TRBD1	TRBJ2-7	few	TRBV12-3/TRBV12-4	CASRDRGIYEQYF	TGTGCCAGCAGGGACAGGGGAATATACGAGCAGTACTTC
TRBD1	TRBJ2-6	.	TRBV30	CATQGAGSGANVLTF	TGTGCCACTCAGGGGGCTGGGTCTGGGGCCAACGTCCTGACTTTC
.	TRBJ1-5	.	TRBV28	CASSLSIGLGSGNQPQHF	TGTGCCAGCAGTTTATCTATCGGGTTAGGGTCGGGCAATCAGCCCCAGCATTTT
.	TRBJ1-2	many	TRBV20-1	CSASGPGAKGSYTF	TGCAGTGCTTCAGGGCCAGGGGCCAAAGGATCCTACACCTTC
.	TRBJ2-1	many	TRBV4-3	CASSQGEGRPSYNEQFF	TGCGCCAGCAGCCAAGGAGAGGGGCGCCCTTCCTACAATGAGCAGTTCTTC
TRBD2	TRBJ2-1	few	TRBV7-8	CASSLTSGPYNEQFF	TGTGCCAGCAGCTTGACTAGCGGGCCCTACAATGAGCAGTTCTTC
TRBD2	TRBJ2-5	few	TRBV9	CASSVTSGGVQETQYF	TGTGCCAGCAGCGTTACTAGCGGAGGAGTTCAAGAGACCCAGTACTTC
TRBD2	TRBJ2-1	.	TRBV5-1	CASSETSGSLNEQFF	TGCGCCAGCAGCGAGACTAGCGGGAGCCTAAATGAGCAGTTCTTC
TRBD1	TRBJ2-2	few	TRBV20-1	CSASNRDGQGAAGELFF	TGCAGTGCTAGTAATCGGGATGGGCAGGGGGCTGCCGGGGAGCTGTTTTTT
TRBD1	TRBJ1-1	.	TRBV4-2	CASSQQGQGNTEAFF	TGTGCCAGCAGCCAGCAAGGACAGGGGAACACTGAAGCTTTCTTT
.	TRBJ2-1	many	TRBV10-2	CASKGQGTYNEQFF	TGCGCCAGCAAGGGGCAGGGAACCTACAATGAGCAGTTCTTC
.	TRBJ1-1	few	TRBV20-1	CSATGQETLNTEAFF	TGCAGTGCCACGGGACAAGAAACCTTGAACACTGAAGCTTTCTTT
TRBD1	TRBJ1-2	few	TRBV3-1	CASSPDRAYGYTF	TGTGCCAGCAGCCCGGACAGGGCGTATGGCTACACCTTC
.	TRBJ2-3	many	TRBV4-3	CASSQFTGTGADTQYF	TGCGCCAGCAGCCAATTTACCGGGACGGGAGCCGATACGCAGTATTTT
.	TRBJ2-5	few	TRBV12-3/TRBV12-4	CASSFGRSLFGTQYF	TGTGCCAGCAGTTTTGGACGATCTTTATTTGGGACCCAGTACTTC
TRBD1	TRBJ1-2	few	TRBV6-1	CASSGTGYGYTF	TGTGCCAGCAGCGGGACAGGCTATGGCTACACCTTC
.	TRBJ2-2	many	TRBV28	CASSSIWIGQGHTGELFF	TGTGCCAGCAGTTCAATCTGGATAGGGCAGGGCCACACCGGGGAGCTGTTTTTT
.	TRBJ1-1	few	TRBV3-1	CASSQDFKAEAFF	TGTGCCAGCAGCCAAGATTTTAAGGCTGAAGCTTTCTTT
.	TRBJ1-5	few	TRBV5-6	CASSLAGSHWAQHF	TGTGCCAGCAGCTTGGCCGGGTCTCACTGGGCCCAGCATTTT
.	TRBJ2-1	.	TRBV7-8	CASSQIAEGDEQFF	TGTGCCAGCAGCCAGATAGCGGAGGGGGATGAGCAGTTCTTC
TRBD1	TRBJ1-1	many	TRBV25-1	CASSETGKRTEAFF	TGTGCCAGCAGTGAGACAGGGAAGAGGACTGAAGCTTTCTTT
TRBD2	TRBJ2-3	many	TRBV20-1	CSAIKPSGGTDTQYF	TGCAGTGCTATTAAACCTAGCGGGGGCACAGATACGCAGTATTTT
.	TRBJ2-7	few	TRBV18	CASSPNQGSGVEQYF	TGTGCCAGCTCACCGAATCAGGGGAGTGGAGTCGAGCAGTACTTC
.	TRBJ2-4	few	TRBV6-5	CASTAKNIQYF	TGTGCCAGCACAGCCAAAAACATTCAGTACTTC